Listed below are T cell receptor beta chains from one sample, sequenced in a study of CD8+CD57+ T cells in acquired aplastic anemia. TCRdb recomputed calls from the reads with MiXCR, one row per CDR3 protein. The profile shows hundreds of thousands of distinct CDR3 sequences, around 30% of them singletons. Sequencing used sorted CD4+, CD8+, or CD8+CD57+ T cells (not recorded which) from PBMCs. These receptors came from a human donor with aplastic anemia. Both conserved end residues are part of each CDR3. The D gene is left open where the match is weak. A row's size may be missing; if present it is once, few, many or a size class.

-	TRBV29-1	TRBJ2-1	TRBD1	TGCAGCGTGCATACAGGGGGGTACAATGAGCAGTTCTTC	CSVHTGGYNEQFF
-	TRBV7-8	TRBJ1-2	TRBD1	TGTGCCAGCAGCTCCGGCCAGGGACAGGGAGGTTATGGCTACACCTTC	CASSSGQGQGGYGYTF
few	TRBV30	TRBJ1-2	-	TGTGCCTGGTCGGCCTCCCAACACCATGGCTACACCTTC	CAWSASQHHGYTF
-	TRBV10-3	TRBJ1-6	-	TGTGCCACCGGAGGCGTGGAAGGATCACCCCTCCACTTT	CATGGVEGSPLHF
few	TRBV7-2	TRBJ2-1	TRBD1	TGTGCCAGCAGCTTATCGCGGACAGGGGCTTACAATGAGCAGTTCTTC	CASSLSRTGAYNEQFF
many	TRBV20-1	TRBJ1-5	-	TGCAGTGCCGCACCCCCGGGAAGTCAGCCCCAGCATTTT	CSAAPPGSQPQHF
many	TRBV25-1	TRBJ1-1	TRBD1	TGTGCCAGCAGTGGTATAGGGGGCGGCACTGAAGCTTTCTTT	CASSGIGGGTEAFF
few	TRBV2	TRBJ2-7	-	TGTGCCAGCAGTGAAGATCGCCGCTCCTACGAGCAGTACTTC	CASSEDRRSYEQYF
-	TRBV15	TRBJ1-2	-	TGTGCCACCAGCAGAGAATGGGGGCTGAACTATGGCTACACCTTC	CATSREWGLNYGYTF
-	TRBV10-3	TRBJ1-2	-	TGTGCCATCAGTGAGTCGTGGCAGGGGAGTGGCTACACCTTC	CAISESWQGSGYTF
many	TRBV9	TRBJ2-7	-	TGTGCCAGCAGCGTCGAACAGGGTAACGAGCAGTACTTC	CASSVEQGNEQYF
once	TRBV20-1	TRBJ2-1	TRBD2	TGCAGTGCTGGATACGGACTAGCGGGAGCCTATGAGCAGTTCTTC	CSAGYGLAGAYEQFF
once	TRBV20-1	TRBJ1-5	-	TGCAGTGCCAGTAGTACGGTGCAGGGAGGCGCCAATCAGCCCCAGCATTTT	CSASSTVQGGANQPQHF
-	TRBV2	TRBJ1-2	-	TGTGCCAGCAGTTACTCGACTGATTACTATGGCTACACCTTC	CASSYSTDYYGYTF
many	TRBV2	TRBJ2-3	TRBD2	TGTGCCAGGACGAATAGCGGGGCAAGCACAGATACGCAGTATTTT	CARTNSGASTDTQYF
-	TRBV6-1	TRBJ2-2	TRBD1	TGTGCCAGTCGACAGGGGGCGGCCGGGGAGCTGTTTTTT	CASRQGAAGELFF
-	TRBV5-1	TRBJ2-2	TRBD2	TGCGCCAGCAGCTTGAGGACTCCGGGACTAGGTAACACCGGGGAGCTGTTTTTT	CASSLRTPGLGNTGELFF
few	TRBV7-9	TRBJ1-4	-	TGTGCCAGCAGCTTAGGTTCCTCAACTAATGAAAAACTGTTTTTT	CASSLGSSTNEKLFF
many	TRBV7-8	TRBJ1-5	TRBD1	TGTGCCAGCAGCCCACAGGGGGCGGATAGCAATCAGCCCCAGCATTTT	CASSPQGADSNQPQHF
-	TRBV11-2	TRBJ1-5	-	TGTGCCAGCAGTTCGGAAACCGGACAAATTGGCAGTCAGCCCCAGCATTTT	CASSSETGQIGSQPQHF
many	TRBV24-1	TRBJ2-1	-	TGTGCCACCAGTGAATCCGAGAGCTCCTACAATGAGCAGTTCTTC	CATSESESSYNEQFF
many	TRBV20-1	TRBJ2-7	TRBD2	TGCAGTGCTAGAGAAGTTGCGGGGGGCTACGAGCAGTACTTC	CSAREVAGGYEQYF